This T cell receptor (beta chain) stems from a study of PD-L1 blockade in urothelial cancer. Germline CDR1 LNHDA, CDR2 SQIVND (reference sequence). The CDR3 covers 14 residues. J gave up 1 base and V 9 bases, and 8 bases lay outside the gene matches. Sequenced by immunoSEQ multiplex PCR; TCRdb stores in-frame clones only, minus some. The sample records tens of thousands of clones, approximately 77% being singletons. This chain connects TRBV19 to TRBJ1-1; 7 bases are a match to TRBD1. The TCR comes from a man in his 70s with urothelial cancer. This specimen was PBMCs, taken around atezolizumab (anti-PD-L1) treatment. The CDR3 region has the DNA TGTGCCAGCGCCTTTCGGACAGGGAACACTGAAGCTTTCTTT. Protein product: CASAFRTGNTEAFF.